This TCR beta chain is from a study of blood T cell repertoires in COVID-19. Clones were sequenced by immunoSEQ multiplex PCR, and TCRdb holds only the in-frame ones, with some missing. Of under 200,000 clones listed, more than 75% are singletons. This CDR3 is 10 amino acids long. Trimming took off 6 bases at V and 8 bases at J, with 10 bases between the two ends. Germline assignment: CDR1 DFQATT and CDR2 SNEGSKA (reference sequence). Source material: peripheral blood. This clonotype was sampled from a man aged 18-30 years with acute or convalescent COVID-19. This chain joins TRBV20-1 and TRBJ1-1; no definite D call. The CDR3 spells CSAADVEAFF. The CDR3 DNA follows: TGCAGTGCGGCGGATGTCGAAGCTTTCTTT.